This T cell receptor (beta chain) is from a study of Ad26.COV2.S vaccination and SARS-CoV-2 variants. General study points: For non-spike TCRs, breadth in vaccine recipients resembled that in placebo recipients.

CDR1 and CDR2 from the germline V gene are MDHEN and SYDVKM. Trimming removed 7 bases at V and 4 bases at J, with 5 bases between. The CDR3 contains 12 residues. A remark on this clone: Its target is not known.

TCRdb keeps only in-frame clones here, not all; method: immunoSEQ multiplex PCR. Found here are hundreds of thousands of clones, less than 90% of them singletons; the top ten hold approximately 5.9%. As to treatment: around 19 received Ad26.COV2.S at low or high dose, single or two shots; 5 received placebo; per-sample allocation not given. Material that was analyzed had been drawn on day 63 after the first vaccine or placebo injection. The material was peripheral blood, obtained in a trial of Ad26.COV2.S vaccine versus placebo. This receptor was obtained from a person aged 18-60 years who received the Ad26.COV2.S COVID-19 vaccine or a placebo. The chain recombines TRBV28 with TRBJ2-6; no clear D. The DNA for the CDR3 is TGTGCCAGCAATCAAGGGGCCAACGTCCTGACTTTC. Protein: CASNQGANVLTF.